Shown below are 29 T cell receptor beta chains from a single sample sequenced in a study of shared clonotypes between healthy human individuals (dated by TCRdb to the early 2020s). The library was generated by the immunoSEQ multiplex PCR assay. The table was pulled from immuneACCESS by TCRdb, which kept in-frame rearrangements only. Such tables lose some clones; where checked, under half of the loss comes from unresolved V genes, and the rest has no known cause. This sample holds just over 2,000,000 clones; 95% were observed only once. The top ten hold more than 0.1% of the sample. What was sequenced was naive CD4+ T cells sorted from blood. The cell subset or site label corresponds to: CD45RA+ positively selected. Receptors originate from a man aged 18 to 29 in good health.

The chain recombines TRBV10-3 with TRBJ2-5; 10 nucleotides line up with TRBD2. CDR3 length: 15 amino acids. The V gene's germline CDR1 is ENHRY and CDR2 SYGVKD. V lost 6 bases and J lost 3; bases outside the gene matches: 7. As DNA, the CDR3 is TGTGCCATCAGCGGGAGGACTAGCGGTAAAGAGACCCAGTACTTC. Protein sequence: CAISGRTSGKETQYF.

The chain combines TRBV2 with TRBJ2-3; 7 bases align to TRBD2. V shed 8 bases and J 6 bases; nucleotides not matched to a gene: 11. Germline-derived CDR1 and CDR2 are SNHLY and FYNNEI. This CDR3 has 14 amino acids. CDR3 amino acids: CASVGGGPWDTQYF. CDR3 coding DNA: TGTGCCAGCGTTGGGGGGGGACCCTGGGATACGCAGTATTTT.

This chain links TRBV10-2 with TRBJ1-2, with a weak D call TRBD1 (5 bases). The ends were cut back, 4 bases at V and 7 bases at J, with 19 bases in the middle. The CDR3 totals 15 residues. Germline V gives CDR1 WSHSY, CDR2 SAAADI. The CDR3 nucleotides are TGCGCCAGCAGTGGACAGTCCCAGGGCTTAGGTGGCTACACCTTC. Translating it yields CASSGQSQGLGGYTF.

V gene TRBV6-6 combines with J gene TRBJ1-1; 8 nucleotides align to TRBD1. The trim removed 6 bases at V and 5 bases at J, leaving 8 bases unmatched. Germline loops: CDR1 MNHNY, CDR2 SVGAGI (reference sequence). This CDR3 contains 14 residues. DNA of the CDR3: TGTGCCAGCAGGGGACAGGCCCCGAGGACTGAAGCTTTCTTT. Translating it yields CASRGQAPRTEAFF.

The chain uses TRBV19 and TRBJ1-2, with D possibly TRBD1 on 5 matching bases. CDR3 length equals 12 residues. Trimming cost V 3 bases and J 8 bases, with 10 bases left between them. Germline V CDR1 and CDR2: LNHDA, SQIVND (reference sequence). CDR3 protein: CASSMGGGGYTF. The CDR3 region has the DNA TGTGCCAGTAGTATGGGGGGAGGCGGCTACACCTTC. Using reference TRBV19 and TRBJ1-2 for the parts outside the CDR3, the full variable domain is DGGITQSPKYLFRKEGQNVTLSCEQNLNHDAMYWYRQDPGQGLRLIYYSQIVNDFQKGDIAEGYSVSREKKESFPLTVTSAQKNPTAFYLCASSMGGGGYTFGSGTRLTVV.

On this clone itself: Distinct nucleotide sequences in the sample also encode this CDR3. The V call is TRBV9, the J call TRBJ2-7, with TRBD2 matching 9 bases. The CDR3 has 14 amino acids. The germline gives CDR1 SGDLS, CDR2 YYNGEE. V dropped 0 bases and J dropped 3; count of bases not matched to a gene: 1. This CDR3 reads CASSVEAGGYEQYF. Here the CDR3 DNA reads TGTGCCAGCAGCGTAGAAGCGGGAGGCTACGAGCAGTACTTC.

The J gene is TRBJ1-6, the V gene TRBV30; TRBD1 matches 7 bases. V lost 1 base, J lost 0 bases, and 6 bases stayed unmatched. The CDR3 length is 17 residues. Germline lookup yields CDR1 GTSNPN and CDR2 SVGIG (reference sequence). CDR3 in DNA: TGTGCCTGGAGTGCTTCCCGGGACAGCTCCTATAATTCACCCCTCCACTTT. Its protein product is CAWSASRDSSYNSPLHF.

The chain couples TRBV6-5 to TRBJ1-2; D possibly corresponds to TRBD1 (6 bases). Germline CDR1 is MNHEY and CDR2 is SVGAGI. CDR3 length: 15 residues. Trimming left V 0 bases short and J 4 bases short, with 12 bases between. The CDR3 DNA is TGTGCCAGCAGTTACTCGGTCGGGGGCGGCTATGGCTACACCTTC. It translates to CASSYSVGGGYGYTF.

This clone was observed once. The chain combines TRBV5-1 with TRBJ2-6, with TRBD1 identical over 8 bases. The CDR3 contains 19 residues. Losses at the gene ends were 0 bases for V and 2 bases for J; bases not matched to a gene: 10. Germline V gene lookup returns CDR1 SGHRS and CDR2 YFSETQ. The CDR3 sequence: CASSLGQGYNWAGANVLTF. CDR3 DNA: TGCGCCAGCAGCTTGGGACAGGGGTATAATTGGGCTGGGGCCAACGTCCTGACTTTC.

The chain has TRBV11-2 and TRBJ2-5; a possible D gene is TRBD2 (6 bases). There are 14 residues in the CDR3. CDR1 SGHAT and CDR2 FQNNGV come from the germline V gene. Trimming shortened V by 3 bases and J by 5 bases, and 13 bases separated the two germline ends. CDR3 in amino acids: CASSFAGTQETQYF. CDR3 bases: TGTGCCAGCAGCTTCGCAGGGACTCAGGAGACCCAGTACTTC.

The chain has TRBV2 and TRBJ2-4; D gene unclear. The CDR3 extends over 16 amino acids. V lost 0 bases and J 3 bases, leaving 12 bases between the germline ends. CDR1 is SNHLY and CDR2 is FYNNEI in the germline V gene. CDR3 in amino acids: CASSEAPLVGKNIQYF. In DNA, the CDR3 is TGTGCCAGCAGTGAAGCTCCTCTCGTGGGCAAAAACATTCAGTACTTC.

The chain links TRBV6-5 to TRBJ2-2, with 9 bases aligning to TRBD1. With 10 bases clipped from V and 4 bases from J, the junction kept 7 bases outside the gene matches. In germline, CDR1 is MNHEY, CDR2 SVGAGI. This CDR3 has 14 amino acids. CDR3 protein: CATIDRGGTGELFF. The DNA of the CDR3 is TGTGCCACAATAGACAGGGGGGGCACCGGGGAGCTGTTTTTT.

The CDR3 loop is CASSFDLSGNTIYF. The CDR3 DNA sequence: TGTGCCAGTAGTTTTGACCTCTCTGGAAACACCATATATTTT. This chain connects TRBV19 to TRBJ1-3; D is uncertain. This CDR3 is built from 14 residues. Germline V gene data show CDR1 as LNHDA and CDR2 as SQIVND (reference sequence). V was cut by 5 bases and J by 0 bases, with 8 bases left in between. The variable domain in full, with the rest retrieved from reference TRBV19 and TRBJ1-3, is DGGITQSPKYLFRKEGQNVTLSCEQNLNHDAMYWYRQDPGQGLRLIYYSQIVNDFQKGDIAEGYSVSREKKESFPLTVTSAQKNPTAFYLCASSFDLSGNTIYFGEGSWLTVV.

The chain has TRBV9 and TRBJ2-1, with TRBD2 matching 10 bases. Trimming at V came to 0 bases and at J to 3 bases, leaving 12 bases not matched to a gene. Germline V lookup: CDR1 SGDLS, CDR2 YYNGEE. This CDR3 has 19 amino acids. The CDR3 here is CASSVESGRASRGYNEQFF. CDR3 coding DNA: TGTGCCAGCAGCGTAGAAAGCGGGAGGGCCTCGAGAGGCTACAATGAGCAGTTCTTC. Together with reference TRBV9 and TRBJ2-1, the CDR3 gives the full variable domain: DSGVTQTPKHLITATGQRVTLRCSPRSGDLSVYWYQQSLDQGLQFLIQYYNGEERAKGNILERFSAQQFPDLHSELNLSSLELGDSALYFCASSVESGRASRGYNEQFFGPGTRLTVL.

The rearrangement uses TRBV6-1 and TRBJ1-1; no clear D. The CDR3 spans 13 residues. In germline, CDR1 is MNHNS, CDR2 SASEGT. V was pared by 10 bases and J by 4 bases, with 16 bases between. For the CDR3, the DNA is TGTGCCACCCGGTCGCTTTTGGGCACTGAAGCTTTCTTT. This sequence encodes CATRSLLGTEAFF.

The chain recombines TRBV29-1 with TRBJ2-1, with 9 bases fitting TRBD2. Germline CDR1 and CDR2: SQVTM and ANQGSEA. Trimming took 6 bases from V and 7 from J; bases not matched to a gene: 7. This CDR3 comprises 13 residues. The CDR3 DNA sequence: TGCAGCGTGCGGGAGGGCCGAGATAATGAGCAGTTCTTC. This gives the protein CSVREGRDNEQFF.

The CDR3 sequence is CASSDGTGGSQPQHF. The DNA of the CDR3 is TGCGCCAGCAGTGACGGGACAGGGGGCTCTCAGCCCCAGCATTTT. The chain carries TRBV10-2 and TRBJ1-5; the match to TRBD1 covers 12 bases. J was trimmed by 6 bases and V by 3 bases; bases with no gene match: 3. Germline V gives CDR1 WSHSY, CDR2 SAAADI. The CDR3 is 15 residues long.

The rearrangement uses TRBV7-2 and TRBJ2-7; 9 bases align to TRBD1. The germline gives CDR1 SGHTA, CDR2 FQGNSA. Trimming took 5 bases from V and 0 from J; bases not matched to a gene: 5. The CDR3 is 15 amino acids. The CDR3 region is CASSRDRAGSYEQYF. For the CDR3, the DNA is TGTGCCAGCAGCCGGGACAGGGCGGGCTCCTACGAGCAGTACTTC. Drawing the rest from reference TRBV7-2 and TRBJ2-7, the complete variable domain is GAGVSQSPSNKVTEKGKDVELRCDPISGHTALYWYRQSLGQGLEFLIYFQGNSAPDKSGLPSDRFSAERTGGSVSTLTIQRTQQEDSAVYLCASSRDRAGSYEQYFGPGTRLTVT.

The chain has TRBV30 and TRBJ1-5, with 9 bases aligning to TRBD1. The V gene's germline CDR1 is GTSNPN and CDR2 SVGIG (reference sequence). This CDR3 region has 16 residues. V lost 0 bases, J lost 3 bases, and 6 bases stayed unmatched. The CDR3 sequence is CAWSVGDRAINQPQHF. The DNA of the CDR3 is TGTGCCTGGAGTGTTGGGGACAGGGCAATCAATCAGCCCCAGCATTTT.

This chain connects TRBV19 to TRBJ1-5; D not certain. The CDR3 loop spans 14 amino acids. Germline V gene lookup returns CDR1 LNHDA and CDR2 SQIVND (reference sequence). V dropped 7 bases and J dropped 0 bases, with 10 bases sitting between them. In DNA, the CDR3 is TGTGCCAGTACTCCCCCGGGTAGCAATCAGCCCCAGCATTTT. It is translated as CASTPPGSNQPQHF.

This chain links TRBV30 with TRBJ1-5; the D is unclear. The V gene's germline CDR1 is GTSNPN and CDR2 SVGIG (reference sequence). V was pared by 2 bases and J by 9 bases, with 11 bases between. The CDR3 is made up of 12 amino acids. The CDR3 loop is CAWSKTSGPQHF. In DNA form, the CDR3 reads TGTGCCTGGAGTAAGACATCAGGGCCCCAGCATTTT.

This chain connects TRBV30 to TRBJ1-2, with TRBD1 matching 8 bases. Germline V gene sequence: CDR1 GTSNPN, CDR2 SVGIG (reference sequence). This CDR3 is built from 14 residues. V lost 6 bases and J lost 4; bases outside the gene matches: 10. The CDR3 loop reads CACWSRTGSYGYTF. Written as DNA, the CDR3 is TGTGCCTGTTGGAGTCGGACAGGGAGCTATGGCTACACCTTC.

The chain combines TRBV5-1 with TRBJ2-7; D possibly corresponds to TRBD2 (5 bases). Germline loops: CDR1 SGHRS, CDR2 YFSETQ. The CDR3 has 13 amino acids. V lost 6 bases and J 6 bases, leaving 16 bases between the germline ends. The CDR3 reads CASTSWTGSEQYF. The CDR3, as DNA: TGCGCCAGCACCTCTTGGACGGGGAGCGAGCAGTACTTC.

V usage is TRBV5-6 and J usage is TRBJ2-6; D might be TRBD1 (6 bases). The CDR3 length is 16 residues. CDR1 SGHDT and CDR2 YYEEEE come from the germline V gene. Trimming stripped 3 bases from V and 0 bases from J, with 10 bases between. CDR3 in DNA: TGTGCCAGCAGCTGGGACAAGGGCTCTGGGGCCAACGTCCTGACTTTC. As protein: CASSWDKGSGANVLTF.

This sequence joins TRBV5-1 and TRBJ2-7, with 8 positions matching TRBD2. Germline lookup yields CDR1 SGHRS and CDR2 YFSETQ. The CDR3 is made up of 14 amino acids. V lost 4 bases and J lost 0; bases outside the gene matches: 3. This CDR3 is CASSITSGSYEQYF. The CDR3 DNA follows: TGCGCCAGCAGCATCACTAGCGGCTCCTACGAGCAGTACTTC.

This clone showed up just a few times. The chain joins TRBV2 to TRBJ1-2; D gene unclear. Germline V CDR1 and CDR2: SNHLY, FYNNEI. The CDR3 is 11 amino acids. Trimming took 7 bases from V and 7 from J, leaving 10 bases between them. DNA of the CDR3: TGTGCCAGCAAGATCTCGATTGGCTACACCTTC. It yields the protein CASKISIGYTF.

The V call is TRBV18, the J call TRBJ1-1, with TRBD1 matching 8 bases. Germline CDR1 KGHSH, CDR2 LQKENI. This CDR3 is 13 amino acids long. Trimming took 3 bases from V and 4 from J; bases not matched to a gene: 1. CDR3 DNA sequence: TGTGCCAGCTCACCGGGACAGGTCACTGAAGCTTTCTTT. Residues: CASSPGQVTEAFF. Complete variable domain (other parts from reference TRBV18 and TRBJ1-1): NAGVMQNPRHLVRRRGQEARLRCSPMKGHSHVYWYRQLPEEGLKFMVYLQKENIIDESGMPKERFSAEFPKEGPSILRIQQVVRGDSAAYFCASSPGQVTEAFFGQGTRLTVV.

CDR3 protein: CASSLKGFYEQYF. In DNA form, the CDR3 reads TGTGCCAGCAGTTTAAAGGGTTTCTACGAGCAGTACTTC. The genes are TRBV27 and TRBJ2-7; D is undetermined. Germline loops: CDR1 MNHEY, CDR2 SMNVEV (reference sequence). Deletions cut 2 bases from V and 3 bases from J, with 8 bases between. The CDR3 sequence is 13 residues long.

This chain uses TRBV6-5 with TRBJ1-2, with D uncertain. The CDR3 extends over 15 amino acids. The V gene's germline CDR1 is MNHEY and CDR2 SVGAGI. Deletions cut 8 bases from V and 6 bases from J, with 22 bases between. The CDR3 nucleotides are TGTGCCAGCCTAGTAGAGAGAGGCGCCTCTAATGGCTACACCTTC. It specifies CASLVERGASNGYTF.